This TCR beta chain was sequenced in a study of blood T cell repertoires in COVID-19. Turning to the study itself: The United States, Italy and Spain provided the acute and convalescent COVID-19 samples. T cells, B-cell-depleted T cells, or PBMCs provided the cDNA or gDNA that served as material.

The CDR3 extends over 17 amino acids. Trimming took 4 bases from V and 0 from J; bases not matched to a gene: 9. The germline CDR1 and CDR2 sequences are LGHDT and YNNKEL (reference sequence). Per the study methods: Estimation of nucleated cell counts relied on the amplification of reference gene primers. Assay used: immunoSEQ multiplex PCR; TCRdb lists only in-frame clones, some missing. V and J calls and clone size are copied from that table; D and trimming were computed from the DNA. This table holds under 200,000 clones, more than 75% found once. What was sequenced was peripheral blood. This sequence originates from a man aged 40-49 years with active or convalescent COVID-19. V is TRBV3-1 (or the pseudogene TRBV3-2) and J is TRBJ2-7, with 10 bases that match TRBD2. CDR3 residues: CASSRMRLAGDSYEQYF. The CDR3 nucleotides are TGTGCCAGCAGCCGCATGCGTCTAGCGGGAGACTCCTACGAGCAGTACTTC.